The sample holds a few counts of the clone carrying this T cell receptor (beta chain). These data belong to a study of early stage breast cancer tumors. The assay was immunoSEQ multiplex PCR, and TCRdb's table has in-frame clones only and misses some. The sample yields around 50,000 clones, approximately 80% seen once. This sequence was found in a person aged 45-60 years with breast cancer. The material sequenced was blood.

DNA of the CDR3: TGTGCCAGCAGTGAGACAGCAGGCTACACCTTC. Its protein is CASSETAGYTF. The chain is built from TRBV2 and TRBJ1-2, with D possibly matching TRBD1 (5 bases). The germline gives CDR1 SNHLY, CDR2 FYNNEI. This CDR3 has 11 residues. Trimming took 3 bases from V and 8 from J, leaving 7 bases between them.